The source of this TCR beta chain is a study of T cell responses to AZD1222 COVID-19 vaccine. Of note for this clone: No antigen is known for it.

The assay was immunoSEQ multiplex PCR, and TCRdb's table has in-frame clones only and misses some. Of about 220,000 clones listed, roughly 91% are singletons. Overall study findings and caveats: Clonal diversity was possibly underestimated, and white British individuals and females predominated among donors.

The sequence was collected from an adult in good health. Here the sequenced sample was peripheral blood, taken on day 0 of MenACWY control vaccination.

The DNA of the CDR3 is TGTGCCACCAGTGACTCCGGACTTACCGGGGAGCTGTTTTTT. Amino acid sequence: CATSDSGLTGELFF. The V and J genes are TRBV24-1 and TRBJ2-2; tentatively, D is TRBD2 (5 bases). CDR3 length equals 14 residues. The germline CDR1 and CDR2 sequences are KGHDR and SFDVKD. V was pared by 4 bases and J by 5 bases, with 10 bases between.